One sample yielded the 10 T cell receptor beta chains listed below, sequenced in a study of Ad26.COV2.S vaccination and SARS-CoV-2 variants. Treatment reported: roughly 20 received Ad26.COV2.S at low or high dose, single or two shots; several received placebo; per-sample allocation not given. Collection of the samples took place on day 63 after the first injection of vaccine or placebo. Sequenced by immunoSEQ multiplex PCR; TCRdb stores in-frame clones only, minus some. In the table there are some 480,000 clones, roughly 85% of which are singletons. The sequences come from peripheral blood, collected in a trial of Ad26.COV2.S vaccine versus placebo. The receptor source for this set is a person aged 18-60 years who received the Ad26.COV2.S COVID-19 vaccine or a placebo.

This clone was counted once. The V call is TRBV27, the J call TRBJ2-3, with TRBD2 matching over 10 bases. CDR1 is MNHEY and CDR2 is SMNVEV in the germline V gene (reference sequence). The ends lost 5 bases at V and 6 bases at J; junction bases unmatched: 11. The CDR3 contains 16 residues. CDR3 coding DNA: TGTGCCAGCAGTACTAGCGGGAATCGACCCTTTGATACGCAGTATTTT. This codes for CASSTSGNRPFDTQYF.

The DNA for the CDR3 is TGTGCCAGCAGCGGAGTGATTCAAGAGACCCAGTACTTC. Translating gives CASSGVIQETQYF. J is TRBJ2-5 and V is TRBV3-1 (or the pseudogene TRBV3-2); D not resolved. The CDR3 has 13 residues. Trimming removed 5 bases at V and 2 bases at J, with 9 bases between. Germline V CDR1 and CDR2: LGHDT, YNNKEL (reference sequence).

The J gene is TRBJ2-5, the V gene TRBV10-3, with D uncertain. The V gene's germline CDR1 is ENHRY and CDR2 SYGVKD. Trimming left V 5 bases short and J 5 bases short, with 9 bases between. The length of the CDR3 is 12 residues. The CDR3 DNA reads as TGTGCCATCAGTCAGGCTGGGGAGACCCAGTACTTC. This gives the protein CAISQAGETQYF.

The chain is built from TRBV12-3 or TRBV12-4 and TRBJ2-1; no clear D gene. The CDR3 consists of 13 residues. The V gene lost 5 bases and the J gene lost 0 bases, with 5 bases spanning the gap. The CDR3 spells CASSPRSYNEQFF. CDR3 bases: TGTGCCAGCAGTCCCCGCTCCTACAATGAGCAGTTCTTC.

The chain recombines TRBV10-3 with TRBJ1-2; tentative D call: TRBD1 (6 bases). The V end lost 3 bases, the J end lost 3 bases, and 8 bases lay between the germline ends. The CDR3 spans 13 residues. CDR1 and CDR2 from the germline V gene are ENHRY and SYGVKD. CDR3 in DNA: TGTGCCATCAGTGAAAACAGGGACTATGGCTACACCTTC. As protein: CAISENRDYGYTF.

V and J are TRBV19 and TRBJ1-3; tentative D call: TRBD1 (6 bases). V lost 5 bases and J lost 2, with 16 bases in between. CDR1 is LNHDA, CDR2 SQIVND, per germline (reference sequence). The CDR3 contains 16 residues. The CDR3 reads CASSPDRDIPGNTIYF. The CDR3 nucleotides are TGTGCCAGTAGTCCCGACCGGGACATCCCTGGAAACACCATATATTTT.

The chain carries TRBV4-2 and TRBJ1-3; D is unclear. Trimming pared 0 bases from V and 0 bases from J, leaving 6 bases between. From germline, CDR1 is LGHNA and CDR2 YNFKEQ. This CDR3 spans 15 amino acids. In DNA, the CDR3 is TGTGCCAGCAGCCAAGAGTGGGTCTCTGGAAACACCATATATTTT. Protein: CASSQEWVSGNTIYF.

V is TRBV6-2 or TRBV6-3 and J is TRBJ2-5; maybe TRBD2 (5 bases). Trimming stripped 5 bases from V and 4 bases from J, with 17 bases between. Germline values: CDR1 MNHEY, CDR2 SVGEGT. The CDR3 is made up of 15 amino acids. CDR3 DNA sequence: TGTGCCAGCAGTCAACACGCGGCGGGTGGAGAGACCCAGTACTTC. Translating gives CASSQHAAGGETQYF.

This chain joins TRBV6-5 and TRBJ1-2; D not resolved. Between the trimmed V and J ends, which lost 7 bases and 4 bases, there was a span of 16 bases. CDR1 MNHEY and CDR2 SVGAGI come from the germline V gene. This CDR3 has 14 residues. As DNA, the CDR3 is TGTGCCAGCACTGGAGGAAGCACCGTCTATGGCTACACCTTC. This gives the protein CASTGGSTVYGYTF.

This rearrangement joins TRBV7-2 to TRBJ2-1; TRBD1 is a possible D gene (6 bases). This CDR3 has 15 amino acids. With 3 bases removed from V and 6 bases from J, the gap between germline ends came to 15 bases. The V gene's germline CDR1 is SGHTA and CDR2 FQGNSA. DNA of the CDR3: TGTGCCAGCAGCTTCGGACAGATCGGTCTCAATGAGCAGTTCTTC. Its translation: CASSFGQIGLNEQFF.